The TCR beta chain under discussion was sequenced for a study of shared clonotypes between healthy human individuals. This CDR3 has 13 residues. The germline gives CDR1 MNHEY, CDR2 SVGAGI. Trimming removed 2 bases from V and 4 bases from J, with 8 bases in between. TCRdb keeps only in-frame clones here, not all; method: immunoSEQ multiplex PCR. The data contain about 1.1 million clones, about 80% of them singletons. The table lists this clone with a few counts. The sequence came from a man younger than 35 in good health. Some clones in this sample may be carry-over from other donors' samples. This sequence joins TRBV6-5 and TRBJ1-1; D ambiguous. The material sequenced was memory CD4+ T cells from PBMCs. Subset reported: CD45RA-negative fraction. CDR3 sequence reads: CASSYGFRTEAFF. CDR3 DNA sequence: TGTGCCAGCAGTTACGGGTTTCGCACTGAAGCTTTCTTT.